Listed below are T cell receptor beta chains from one sample, sequenced in a study of Ad26.COV2.S vaccination and SARS-CoV-2 variants. Only in-frame clones appear in the TCRdb table, and some are missing; sequencing was by immunoSEQ multiplex PCR. The table includes 350,000 to 400,000 clones, more than 85% detected once. The source was peripheral blood, collected in a trial of Ad26.COV2.S vaccine versus placebo. These receptors were collected from a person between 18 and 59 years old who received the Ad26.COV2.S COVID-19 vaccine or a placebo. The CDR3 runs from the conserved cysteine through the conserved F or W. Fields, in order: V gene, J gene, CDR3 protein.

v_call: TRBV6-6
j_call: TRBJ1-2
cdr3_aa: CASSTPLDRVLYGYTF

v_call: TRBV18
j_call: TRBJ2-6
cdr3_aa: CASSSTKTTGANVLTF

v_call: TRBV13
j_call: TRBJ2-2
cdr3_aa: CASSFGGPGTGELFF

v_call: TRBV6-5
j_call: TRBJ2-7
cdr3_aa: CASTRLGVDSYEQYF

v_call: TRBV4-3
j_call: TRBJ2-3
cdr3_aa: CASSQEGALTQYF

v_call: TRBV14
j_call: TRBJ2-2
cdr3_aa: CASSQDWNTGELFF

v_call: TRBV5-1
j_call: TRBJ2-1
cdr3_aa: CASSSRRGGQGSYNEQFF

v_call: TRBV6-5
j_call: TRBJ2-7
cdr3_aa: CASSFRQAPYEQYF

v_call: TRBV24-1
j_call: TRBJ2-1
cdr3_aa: CATSDSSGLNYNEQFF

v_call: TRBV7-2
j_call: TRBJ1-6
cdr3_aa: CASSARGANSPLHF

v_call: TRBV7-8
j_call: TRBJ2-3
cdr3_aa: CASSLRTPDTQYF

v_call: TRBV18
j_call: TRBJ1-3
cdr3_aa: CASSPPMGALSGNTIYF

v_call: TRBV28
j_call: TRBJ1-1
cdr3_aa: CASMLQSTTHEAFF

v_call: TRBV6-2/TRBV6-3
j_call: TRBJ2-5
cdr3_aa: CASSPGTGGVETQYF

v_call: TRBV6-2/TRBV6-3
j_call: TRBJ2-7
cdr3_aa: CASSYRKTGPYEQYF